Given below is one T cell receptor (beta chain) in context. Its antigen is unknown. This record comes from a study of vaccination effects on CD4 cells after COVID-19. Study observations and caveats: From healthy vaccinees, only 1 of 255 vaccine-induced clones also reacted to common cold coronaviruses.

Using immunoSEQ multiplex PCR, the repertoire was profiled, and TCRdb retains in-frame clones only, with some absent. The table has 25,000 to 35,000 clones, around 75% seen once. With the ViraFEST assay, the study expanded antigen-specific CD4+ T cells using viral peptide pools, then sequenced them. When ten to eleven days of culture had elapsed, CD4+ T cells were isolated. Two-dose vaccination with either BNT162b2 or mRNA-1273 was given to the participants. The healthy vaccine recipients, who had no prior SARS-CoV-2 infection, showed negative nucleocapsid antibodies. The culture medium for approximately 1.9 million PBMC per well included about 9.2 IU/ml IL-2 and 8.5 to 10 ug/ml peptides. CDR3 size: 14 residues. Trimming pared 1 base from V and 4 bases from J, leaving 10 bases between. Germline CDR1 reads LNHDA; CDR2 reads SQIVND (reference sequence).

This receptor was identified in a human donor who received a COVID-19 vaccine. Some clones in this sample may be carry-over from other donors' samples. This sample comprised CD4+ T cells from PBMCs cultured with SARS-CoV-2 spike peptides, obtained after COVID-19 vaccination. The rearrangement links TRBV19 to TRBJ1-1; D remains ambiguous. The CDR3 coding sequence is TGTGCCAGTAGTATAGTCGGAACAGTCACTGAAGCTTTCTTT. It specifies CASSIVGTVTEAFF. Combining the CDR3 with reference TRBV19 and TRBJ1-1 gives the whole variable domain DGGITQSPKYLFRKEGQNVTLSCEQNLNHDAMYWYRQDPGQGLRLIYYSQIVNDFQKGDIAEGYSVSREKKESFPLTVTSAQKNPTAFYLCASSIVGTVTEAFFGQGTRLTVV.